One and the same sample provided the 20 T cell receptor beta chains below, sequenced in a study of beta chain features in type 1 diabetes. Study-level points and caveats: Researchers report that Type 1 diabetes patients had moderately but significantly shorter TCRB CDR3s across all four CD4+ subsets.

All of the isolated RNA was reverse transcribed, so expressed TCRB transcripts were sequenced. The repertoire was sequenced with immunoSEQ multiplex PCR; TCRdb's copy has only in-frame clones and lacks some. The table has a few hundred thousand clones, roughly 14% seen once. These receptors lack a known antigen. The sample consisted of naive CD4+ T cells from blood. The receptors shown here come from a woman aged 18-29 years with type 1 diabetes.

CDR3 in DNA: TGTGCCAGCAGCCAAGGGTTAGCGGGAGGGCCTGGCACAGATACGCAGTATTTT. This codes for CASSQGLAGGPGTDTQYF. The V and J genes are TRBV4-2 and TRBJ2-3; 11 nucleotides align to TRBD2. V was pared by 1 base and J by 1 base, with 7 bases of the junction left unmatched. Germline values: CDR1 LGHNA, CDR2 YNFKEQ. This CDR3 comprises 18 residues.

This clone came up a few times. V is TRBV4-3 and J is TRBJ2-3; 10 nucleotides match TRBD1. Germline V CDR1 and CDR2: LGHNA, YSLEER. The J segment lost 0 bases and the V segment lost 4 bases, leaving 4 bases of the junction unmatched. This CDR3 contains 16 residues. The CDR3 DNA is TGCGCCAGCAGCCGAGGGACAGGGGCTAGCACAGATACGCAGTATTTT. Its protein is CASSRGTGASTDTQYF.

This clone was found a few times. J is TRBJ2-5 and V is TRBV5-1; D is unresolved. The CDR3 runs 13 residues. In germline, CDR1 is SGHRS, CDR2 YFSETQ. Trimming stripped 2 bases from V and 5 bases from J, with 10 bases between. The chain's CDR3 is CASSFGTGETQYF. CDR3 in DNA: TGCGCCAGCAGCTTCGGAACCGGGGAGACCCAGTACTTC.

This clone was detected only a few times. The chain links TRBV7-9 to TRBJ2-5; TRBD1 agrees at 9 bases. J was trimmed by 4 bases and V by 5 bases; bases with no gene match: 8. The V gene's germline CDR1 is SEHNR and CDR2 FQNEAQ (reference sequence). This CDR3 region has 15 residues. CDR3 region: CASSLGQGRSETQYF. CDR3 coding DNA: TGTGCCAGCAGCCTAGGACAGGGGAGGTCAGAGACCCAGTACTTC.

The CDR3 sequence is CASSVTGDSTEAFF. The CDR3 DNA sequence: TGTGCCAGCAGTGTTACAGGGGATTCCACTGAAGCTTTCTTT. The rearrangement joins TRBV6-1 to TRBJ1-1; 7 bases line up with TRBD1. CDR3 size: 14 residues. Germline V CDR1 and CDR2: MNHNS, SASEGT. J gave up 4 bases and V 4 bases, and 6 bases lay outside the gene matches.

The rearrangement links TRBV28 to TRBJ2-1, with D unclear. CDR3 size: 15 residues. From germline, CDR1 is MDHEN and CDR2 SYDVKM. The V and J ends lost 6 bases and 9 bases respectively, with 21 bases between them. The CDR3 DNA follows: TGTGCCAGCAGCATGATTTGGTCCTCGAGGCGTGAGCAGTTCTTC. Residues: CASSMIWSSRREQFF. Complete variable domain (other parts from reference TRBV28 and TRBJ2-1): DVKVTQSSRYLVKRTGEKVFLECVQDMDHENMFWYRQDPGLGLRLIYFSYDVKMKEKGDIPEGYSVSREKKERFSLILESASTNQTSMYLCASSMIWSSRREQFFGPGTRLTVL.

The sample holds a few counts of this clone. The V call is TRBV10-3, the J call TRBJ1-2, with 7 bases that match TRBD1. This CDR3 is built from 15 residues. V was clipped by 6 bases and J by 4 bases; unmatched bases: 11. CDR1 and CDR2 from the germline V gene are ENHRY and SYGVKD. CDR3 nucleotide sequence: TGTGCCATCAGGTCAGGGGGAATGGACCTCTATGGCTACACCTTC. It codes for CAIRSGGMDLYGYTF.

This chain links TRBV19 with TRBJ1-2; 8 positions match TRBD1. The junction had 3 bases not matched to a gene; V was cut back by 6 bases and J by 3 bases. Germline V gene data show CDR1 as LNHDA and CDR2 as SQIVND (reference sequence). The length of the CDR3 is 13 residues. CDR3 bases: TGTGCCAGTAGCCTACAGGGGGACTATGGCTACACCTTC. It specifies CASSLQGDYGYTF.

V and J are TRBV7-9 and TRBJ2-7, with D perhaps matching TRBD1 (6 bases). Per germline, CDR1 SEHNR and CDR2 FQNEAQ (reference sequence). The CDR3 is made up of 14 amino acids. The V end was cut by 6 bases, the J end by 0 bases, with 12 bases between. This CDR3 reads CASRTGNGSYEQYF. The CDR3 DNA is TGTGCCAGCAGGACAGGTAACGGCTCCTACGAGCAGTACTTC.

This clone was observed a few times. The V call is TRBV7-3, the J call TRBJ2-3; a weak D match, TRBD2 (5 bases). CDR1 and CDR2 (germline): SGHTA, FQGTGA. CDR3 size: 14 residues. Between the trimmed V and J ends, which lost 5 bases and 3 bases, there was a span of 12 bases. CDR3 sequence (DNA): TGTGCCAGCAGCCGGTCCGGGATAACAGATACGCAGTATTTT. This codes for CASSRSGITDTQYF.

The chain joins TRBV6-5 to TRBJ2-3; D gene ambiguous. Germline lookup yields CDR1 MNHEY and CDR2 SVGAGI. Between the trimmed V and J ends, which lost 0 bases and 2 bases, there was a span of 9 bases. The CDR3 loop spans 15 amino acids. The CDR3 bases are TGTGCCAGCAGTTACTCGGTGGGCGTCACAGATACGCAGTATTTT. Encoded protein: CASSYSVGVTDTQYF.

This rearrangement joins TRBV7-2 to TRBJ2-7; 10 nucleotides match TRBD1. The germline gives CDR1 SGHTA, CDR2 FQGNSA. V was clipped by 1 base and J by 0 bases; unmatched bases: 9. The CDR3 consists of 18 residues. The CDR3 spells CASSLVMTGGPISYEQYF. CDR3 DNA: TGTGCCAGCAGCTTAGTAATGACAGGGGGCCCTATCTCCTACGAGCAGTACTTC.

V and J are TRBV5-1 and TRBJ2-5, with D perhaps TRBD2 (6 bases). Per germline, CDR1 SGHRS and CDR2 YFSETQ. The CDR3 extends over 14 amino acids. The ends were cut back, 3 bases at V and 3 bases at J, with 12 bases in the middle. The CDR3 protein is CASSSGVAEETQYF. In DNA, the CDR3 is TGCGCCAGCAGCTCGGGAGTCGCTGAAGAGACCCAGTACTTC.

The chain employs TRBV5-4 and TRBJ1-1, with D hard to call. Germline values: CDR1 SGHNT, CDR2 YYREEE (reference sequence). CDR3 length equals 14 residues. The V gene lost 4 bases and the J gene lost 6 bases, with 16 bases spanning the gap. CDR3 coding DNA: TGTGCCAGCAGCACTGTGGGTATGAGGGCTGAAGCTTTCTTT. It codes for CASSTVGMRAEAFF.

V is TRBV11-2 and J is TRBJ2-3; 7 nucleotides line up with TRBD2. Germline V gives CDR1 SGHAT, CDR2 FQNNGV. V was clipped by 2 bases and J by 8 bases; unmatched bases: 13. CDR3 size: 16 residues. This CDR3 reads CASSLLGGRPSGTQYF. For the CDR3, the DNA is TGTGCCAGCAGCTTACTAGGCGGGAGACCGTCCGGTACGCAGTATTTT.

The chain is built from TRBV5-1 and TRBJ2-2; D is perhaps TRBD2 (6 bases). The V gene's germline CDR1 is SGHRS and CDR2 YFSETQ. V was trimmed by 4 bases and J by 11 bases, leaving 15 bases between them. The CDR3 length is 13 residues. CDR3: CASSLSRETELFF. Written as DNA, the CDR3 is TGCGCCAGCAGCCTCTCGCGGGAAACTGAGCTGTTTTTT.

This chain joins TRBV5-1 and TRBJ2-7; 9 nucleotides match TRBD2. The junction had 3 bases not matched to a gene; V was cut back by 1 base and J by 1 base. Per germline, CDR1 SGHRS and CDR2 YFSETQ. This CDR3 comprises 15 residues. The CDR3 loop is CASSLLAGVSYEQYF. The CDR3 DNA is TGCGCCAGCAGCTTGTTAGCGGGAGTTTCCTACGAGCAGTACTTC. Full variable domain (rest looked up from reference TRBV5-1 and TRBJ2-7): KAGVTQTPRYLIKTRGQQVTLSCSPISGHRSVSWYQQTPGQGLQFLFEYFSETQRNKGNFPGRFSGRQFSNSRSEMNVSTLELGDSALYLCASSLLAGVSYEQYFGPGTRLTVT.

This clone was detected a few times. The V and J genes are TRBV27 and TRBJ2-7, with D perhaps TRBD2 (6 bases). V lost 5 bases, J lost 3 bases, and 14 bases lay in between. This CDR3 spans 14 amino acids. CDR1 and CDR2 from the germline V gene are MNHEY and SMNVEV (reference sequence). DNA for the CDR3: TGTGCCAGCAGTCTTTCTAGCGCCGTCTACGAGCAGTACTTC. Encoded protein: CASSLSSAVYEQYF.

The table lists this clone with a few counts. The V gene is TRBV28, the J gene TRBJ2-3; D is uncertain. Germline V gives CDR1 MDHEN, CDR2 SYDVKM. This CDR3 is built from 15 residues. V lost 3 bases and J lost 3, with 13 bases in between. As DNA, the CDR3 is TGTGCCAGCAGTTTTCATGTCAGTATAACAGATACGCAGTATTTT. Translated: CASSFHVSITDTQYF.

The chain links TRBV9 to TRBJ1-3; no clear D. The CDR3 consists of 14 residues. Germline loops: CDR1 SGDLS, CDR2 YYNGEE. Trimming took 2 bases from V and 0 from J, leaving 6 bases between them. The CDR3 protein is CASSVLSSGNTIYF. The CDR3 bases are TGTGCCAGCAGCGTCTTGAGCTCTGGAAACACCATATATTTT. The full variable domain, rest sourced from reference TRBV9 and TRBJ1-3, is DSGVTQTPKHLITATGQRVTLRCSPRSGDLSVYWYQQSLDQGLQFLIQYYNGEERAKGNILERFSAQQFPDLHSELNLSSLELGDSALYFCASSVLSSGNTIYFGEGSWLTVV.